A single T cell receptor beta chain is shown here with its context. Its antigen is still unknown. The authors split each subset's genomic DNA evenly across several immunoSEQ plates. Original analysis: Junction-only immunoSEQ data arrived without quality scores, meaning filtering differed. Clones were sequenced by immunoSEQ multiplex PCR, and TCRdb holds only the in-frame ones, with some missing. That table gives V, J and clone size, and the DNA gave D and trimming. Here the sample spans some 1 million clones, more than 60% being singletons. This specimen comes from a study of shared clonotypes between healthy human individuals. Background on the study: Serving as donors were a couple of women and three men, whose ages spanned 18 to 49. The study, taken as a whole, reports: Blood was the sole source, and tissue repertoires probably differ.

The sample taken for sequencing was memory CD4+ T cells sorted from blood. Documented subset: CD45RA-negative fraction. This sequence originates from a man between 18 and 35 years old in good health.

This CDR3 reads CASSEGTGTTDTQYF. Written as DNA, the CDR3 is TGTGCCAGTAGTGAGGGGACAGGGACCACAGATACGCAGTATTTT. This chain joins TRBV19 and TRBJ2-3; 9 bases are shared with TRBD1. This CDR3 region has 15 residues. Germline V gene data show CDR1 as LNHDA and CDR2 as SQIVND (reference sequence). Germline trimming cut 5 bases from V and 2 bases from J; bases unmatched to any gene: 5.